A selection of T cell receptor beta chains follows, all from one sample in a study of blood T cell repertoires in COVID-19. Clones were read by immunoSEQ multiplex PCR, and TCRdb kept only the in-frame ones, dropping some. The table has about 220,000 clones, 88% seen once. What was sequenced was PBMCs or T cells enriched from blood (not recorded which). The receptors originated from a woman aged 40-49 years with acute COVID-19. CDR3s include the opening cysteine and the closing phenylalanine or tryptophan. D genes are given only for firm matches. Rows give clone size only sometimes, using once, few, many, or a class for an expanded clone.

V: TRBV5-1
D: TRBD2
size: .
J: TRBJ2-1
CDR3: CASSLIAGGGEQFF
DNA: TGCGCCAGCAGCTTAATAGCGGGAGGGGGTGAGCAGTTCTTC

V: TRBV5-5
D: .
size: .
J: TRBJ1-6
CDR3: CASSLQILYNSPLHF
DNA: TGTGCCAGCAGCTTACAGATTCTCTATAATTCACCCCTCCACTTT

V: TRBV11-2
D: TRBD1
size: .
J: TRBJ2-2
CDR3: CASSLNRGPPDGELFF
DNA: TGTGCCAGCAGCTTAAACAGGGGGCCCCCCGACGGGGAGCTGTTTTTT

V: TRBV6-5
D: .
size: .
J: TRBJ2-7
CDR3: CATSQGGYEQYF
DNA: TGTGCCACCTCACAGGGAGGGTACGAGCAGTACTTC

V: TRBV6-2/TRBV6-3
D: TRBD1
size: .
J: TRBJ1-5
CDR3: CASSLDRVRPQHF
DNA: TGTGCCAGCAGCCTTGACAGGGTACGGCCCCAGCATTTT

V: TRBV24-1
D: TRBD2
size: once
J: TRBJ2-1
CDR3: CATAGGTLYNEQFF
DNA: TGTGCCACCGCCGGGGGGACCCTCTACAATGAGCAGTTCTTC

V: TRBV18
D: TRBD1
size: .
J: TRBJ1-2
CDR3: CASSPPWDSGYGYTF
DNA: TGTGCCAGCTCACCCCCCTGGGACAGCGGCTATGGCTACACCTTC

V: TRBV14
D: .
size: many
J: TRBJ2-5
CDR3: CASSPPLKGKQTQYF
DNA: TGTGCCAGCAGCCCACCCTTGAAGGGGAAACAGACCCAGTACTTC

V: TRBV4-1
D: TRBD2
size: .
J: TRBJ2-5
CDR3: CASSQATSGGVKTQYF
DNA: TGCGCCAGCAGCCAAGCGACTAGCGGGGGGGTAAAGACCCAGTACTTC

V: TRBV5-4
D: .
size: .
J: TRBJ1-4
CDR3: CASSPGVGLNEKLFF
DNA: TGTGCCAGCAGCCCTGGAGTAGGACTGAATGAAAAACTGTTTTTT

V: TRBV19
D: .
size: .
J: TRBJ1-6
CDR3: CASSVQQGTNYNSPLHF
DNA: TGTGCCAGTAGTGTTCAACAGGGAACGAACTATAATTCACCCCTCCACTTT

V: TRBV11-3
D: .
size: .
J: TRBJ2-3
CDR3: CASSLGDSADTQYF
DNA: TGTGCCAGCAGCTTAGGAGATAGCGCAGATACGCAGTATTTT

V: TRBV9
D: .
size: few
J: TRBJ1-6
CDR3: CASSVAGTRGSPLHF
DNA: TGTGCCAGCAGCGTAGCCGGGACACGCGGGTCACCCCTCCACTTT

V: TRBV13
D: TRBD1
size: once
J: TRBJ1-1
CDR3: CASSLGTGVEAFF
DNA: TGTGCCAGCAGCTTAGGGACAGGGGTGGAAGCTTTCTTT

V: TRBV6-2/TRBV6-3
D: TRBD1
size: .
J: TRBJ2-7
CDR3: CASSYYRGYYEQYF
DNA: TGTGCCAGCAGTTATTACAGGGGCTACTACGAGCAGTACTTC

V: TRBV7-8
D: .
size: .
J: TRBJ1-5
CDR3: CASSRGPGSSNQPQHF
DNA: TGTGCCAGCAGCCGAGGGCCGGGGTCTAGCAATCAGCCCCAGCATTTT

V: TRBV3-1/TRBV3-2
D: .
size: .
J: TRBJ2-3
CDR3: CASSQDRGWADTQYF
DNA: TGTGCCAGCAGCCAAGACCGGGGGTGGGCAGATACGCAGTATTTT

V: TRBV6-5
D: .
size: .
J: TRBJ2-2
CDR3: CASSYSRIGGELFF
DNA: TGTGCCAGCAGTTACTCGAGGATTGGCGGGGAGCTGTTTTTT

V: TRBV30
D: TRBD2
size: once
J: TRBJ2-1
CDR3: CAWSVPLGHTPGRTSGGPSEQFF
DNA: TGTGCCTGGAGTGTACCGCTCGGTCACACTCCAGGCAGGACTAGCGGGGGCCCTAGCGAGCAGTTCTTC

V: TRBV10-3
D: .
size: .
J: TRBJ1-1
CDR3: CAISQGTNTEAFF
DNA: TGTGCCATCAGCCAGGGGACGAACACTGAAGCTTTCTTT

V: TRBV15
D: .
size: few
J: TRBJ1-4
CDR3: CATSRDRRDHNF
DNA: TGTGCCACCAGCAGAGATAGGCGGGACCACAATTTT

V: TRBV5-1
D: .
size: once
J: TRBJ2-3
CDR3: CASSLPHPGTQYF
DNA: TGCGCCAGCAGCCTCCCCCATCCGGGTACGCAGTATTTT

V: TRBV24-1
D: .
size: .
J: TRBJ2-2
CDR3: CATTSRPHTGELFF
DNA: TGTGCCACCACTTCTAGGCCGCACACCGGGGAGCTGTTTTTT

V: TRBV6-5
D: TRBD1
size: .
J: TRBJ1-1
CDR3: CASSLTGTGETEAFF
DNA: TGTGCCAGCAGCCTGACAGGGACCGGGGAGACTGAAGCTTTCTTT